This section outlines one TCR beta chain sequence together with its context. The entry originates in a study of T-cell reconstitution after alpha-beta-depleted transplantation in children. This CDR3 has 16 residues. This sample's TCRbeta library carried unique molecular identifier barcodes. TCRdb passed the PCR reads through MiXCR, listing each CDR3 protein once. This table has just over 350,000 distinct CDR3 sequences, 10% to 15% appearing once. The chain recombines TRBV21-1 with TRBJ1-1. TRBV21-1 is deemed a pseudogene. The sequencing used PBMCs, collected from the stem cell graft. The clonotype originates from a human donor who donated a stem cell graft to a child with Fanconi anemia. Written as DNA, the CDR3 is TGTGCCAGCAGCAAAGGCCCCGGACTGAAGAACACTGAAGCTTTCTTT. Protein: CASSKGPGLKNTEAFF.